The source of this T cell receptor (beta chain) is a study of T cells in localized non-small cell lung cancer. This CDR3 comprises 16 residues. Per the germline V gene, CDR1 is KGHSH and CDR2 is LQKENI. Trimming removed 0 bases at V and 5 bases at J, with 13 bases between. This table comes from immunoSEQ multiplex PCR, and its TCRdb copy is limited to in-frame clones, with some not included. The table shows around 25,000 clones, with 70% to 90% occurring only once. This clone was counted once. No antigen is known for it. Study-wide points: Median around 54 top-100 tumor clones were shared with paired adjacent lung.

This receptor was obtained from a male donor at least 60 years old with stage II squamous cell lung carcinoma. The sequenced sample was peripheral blood, obtained before any cancer treatment. The chain joins TRBV18 to TRBJ2-2; TRBD2 is a possible D gene (6 bases). For the CDR3, the DNA is TGTGCCAGCTCACCACCAATGCGGGACGGGACCGGGGAGCTGTTTTTT. This sequence encodes CASSPPMRDGTGELFF. Full variable domain (rest looked up from reference TRBV18 and TRBJ2-2): NAGVMQNPRHLVRRRGQEARLRCSPMKGHSHVYWYRQLPEEGLKFMVYLQKENIIDESGMPKERFSAEFPKEGPSILRIQQVVRGDSAAYFCASSPPMRDGTGELFFGEGSRLTVL.